The rows below give T cell receptor beta chains drawn from one sample of a study of vaccination and CD4 T cells after COVID-19. Each CDR3 protein gets one entry after TCRdb re-called the PCR reads with MiXCR. Among roughly 15,000 distinct CDR3 sequences listed, around 75% were seen once. These receptors' antigens are unknown. Sequencing used CD4+ T cells from blood, cultured in vitro, obtained after SARS-CoV-2 vaccination. The receptors shown here come from a human donor who received a COVID-19 vaccine. Both conserved end residues are part of each CDR3.

v_gene: TRBV2; len: 12; CDR3aa: CASSDLEGGAFF
v_gene: TRBV2; len: 14; CDR3aa: CASTETGEYYGYTF
v_gene: TRBV20-1; len: 13; CDR3aa: CSSRQGAIDTQYF
v_gene: TRBV19; len: 18; CDR3aa: CASSIVGQGASGANVLTF
v_gene: TRBV7-2; len: 13; CDR3aa: CASSVAAGYGYTF
v_gene: TRBV6-1; len: 14; CDR3aa: CASSERDRVYGYTF
v_gene: TRBV20-1; len: 15; CDR3aa: CSARQGLTSNQPQHF
v_gene: TRBV19; len: 12; CDR3aa: CASWTRTGELFF
v_gene: TRBV30; len: 15; CDR3aa: CAWSQNRGVNQPQHF
v_gene: TRBV7-2; len: 15; CDR3aa: CASSPGRALSDTQYF
v_gene: TRBV5-1; len: 19; CDR3aa: CASSLAALGLAGGSETQYF
v_gene: TRBV2; len: 14; CDR3aa: CASSGTGGGQPQHF
v_gene: TRBV7-6; len: 15; CDR3aa: CASSQSRGGVYGYTF
v_gene: TRBV7-9; len: 14; CDR3aa: CASSLGGLSYGYTF
v_gene: TRBV6-1; len: 15; CDR3aa: CASTPLTATTGELFF
v_gene: TRBV30; len: 13; CDR3aa: CAWSVGYTGGYTF
v_gene: TRBV20-1; len: 13; CDR3aa: CSARDQGHQPQHF
v_gene: TRBV2; len: 14; CDR3aa: CASSERGEYTEAFF
v_gene: TRBV2; len: 17; CDR3aa: CASSEAQVNQGREGYTF
v_gene: TRBV20-1; len: 13; CDR3aa: CALAEGLKNIQYF
v_gene: TRBV24-1; len: 14; CDR3aa: CATRGNKITDTQYF
v_gene: TRBV2; len: 15; CDR3aa: CASSPRGKTNYGYTF
v_gene: TRBV11-2; len: 14; CDR3aa: CASSLGQFNSPLHF
v_gene: TRBV30; len: 12; CDR3aa: CAFDRENTEAFF
v_gene: TRBV5-4; len: 15; CDR3aa: CASSLPGEGNEKLFF
v_gene: TRBV6-5; len: 15; CDR3aa: CASSYGQDSYNEQFF
v_gene: TRBV30; len: 12; CDR3aa: CAWSPGTVRPFF
v_gene: TRBV7-2; len: 15; CDR3aa: CASSPRLGINYGYTF